This T cell receptor (beta chain) was identified during a study of T and B cells in COVID-19 patients. BIOMED2 TRB-A/B primer pools were used in multiplex TRB PCR. TCRdb passed the multiplex PCR reads through MiXCR, listing each CDR3 protein once. The sample contains approximately 14,000 distinct CDR3 sequences, about 28% of which appear only once. Germline lookup yields CDR1 MNHNS and CDR2 SASEGT. This CDR3 is 15 amino acids long. Trimming removed 7 bases from V and 3 bases from J; junction bases left unmatched: 3. TRB was amplified from about 250-500 ng of blood genomic DNA. Sequencing was carried out using blood. This receptor was obtained from a human donor who had recovered from COVID-19. The J gene is TRBJ2-2, the V gene TRBV6-1; 12 bases match TRBD2. The CDR3 nucleotides are TGTGCCAGCACTAGCGGGAGGGTCCACACCGGGGAGCTGTTTTTT. Its translation is CASTSGRVHTGELFF.